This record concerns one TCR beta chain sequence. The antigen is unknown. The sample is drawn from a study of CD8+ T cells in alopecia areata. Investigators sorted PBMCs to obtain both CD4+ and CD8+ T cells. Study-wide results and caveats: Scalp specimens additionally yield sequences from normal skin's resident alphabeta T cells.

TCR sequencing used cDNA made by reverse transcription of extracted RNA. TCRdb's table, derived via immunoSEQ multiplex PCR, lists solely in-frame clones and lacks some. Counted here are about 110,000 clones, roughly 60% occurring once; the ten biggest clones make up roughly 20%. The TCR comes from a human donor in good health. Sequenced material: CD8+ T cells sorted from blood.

Here the CDR3 reads CAISEQGLGEQYF. CDR3 in DNA: TGTGCCATCAGTGAGCAGGGTCTGGGCGAGCAGTACTTC. V gene TRBV10-3 combines with J gene TRBJ2-7; D is perhaps TRBD1 (5 bases). The V end was cut by 2 bases, the J end by 6 bases, with 11 bases between. The CDR3 is 13 residues long. Germline lookup yields CDR1 ENHRY and CDR2 SYGVKD.